This T cell receptor beta chain was retrieved from a study of technical replicates of blood from several donors. Trimming took 3 bases from V and 0 from J; bases not matched to a gene: 6. Germline CDR1 reads SGDLS; CDR2 reads YYNGEE. The CDR3 is 17 residues long. Produced via immunoSEQ multiplex PCR; TCRdb's table is partial and in-frame only. The sample holds about 66,000 clones, approximately 87% seen once. The chain uses TRBV9 and TRBJ2-2; 9 bases are shared with TRBD2. Sequencing used PBMCs. This sequence originates from a human donor in good health. Some clones in this sample may be carry-over from other donors' samples. CDR3 DNA: TGTGCCAGCAGCGGAGAGGGACTAGCCCCGAACACCGGGGAGCTGTTTTTT. Amino acids: CASSGEGLAPNTGELFF.